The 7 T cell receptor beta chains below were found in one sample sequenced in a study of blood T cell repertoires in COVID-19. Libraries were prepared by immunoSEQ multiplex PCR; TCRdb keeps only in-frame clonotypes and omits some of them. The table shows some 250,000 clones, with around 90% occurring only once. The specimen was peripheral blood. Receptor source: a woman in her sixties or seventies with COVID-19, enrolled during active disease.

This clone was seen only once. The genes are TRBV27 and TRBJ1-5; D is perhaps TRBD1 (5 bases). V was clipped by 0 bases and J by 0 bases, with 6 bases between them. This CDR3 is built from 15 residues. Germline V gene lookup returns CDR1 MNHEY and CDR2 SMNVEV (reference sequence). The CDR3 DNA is TGTGCCAGCAGTTTATCAGGGGTTAGCAATCAGCCCCAGCATTTT. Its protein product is CASSLSGVSNQPQHF.

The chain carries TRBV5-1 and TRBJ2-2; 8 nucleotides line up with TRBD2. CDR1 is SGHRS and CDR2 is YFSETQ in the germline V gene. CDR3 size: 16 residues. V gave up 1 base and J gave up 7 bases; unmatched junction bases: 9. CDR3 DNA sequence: TGCGCCAGCAGCTTGTTGGGACTAGTTGTAAGCGGGGAGCTGTTTTTT. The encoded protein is CASSLLGLVVSGELFF.

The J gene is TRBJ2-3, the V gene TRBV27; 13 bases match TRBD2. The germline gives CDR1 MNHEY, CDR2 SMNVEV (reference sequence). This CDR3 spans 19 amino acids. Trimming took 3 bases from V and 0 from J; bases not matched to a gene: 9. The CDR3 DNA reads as TGTGCCAGCAGTTTGCGGACTAGCGGGAGAGGGGTCAGCACAGATACGCAGTATTTT. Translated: CASSLRTSGRGVSTDTQYF.

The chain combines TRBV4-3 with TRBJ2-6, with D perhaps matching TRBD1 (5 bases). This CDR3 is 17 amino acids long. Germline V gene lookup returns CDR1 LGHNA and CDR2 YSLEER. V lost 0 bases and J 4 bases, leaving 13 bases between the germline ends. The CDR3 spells CASSQESGRVGANVLTF. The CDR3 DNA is TGCGCCAGCAGCCAAGAGTCCGGCAGGGTGGGGGCCAACGTCCTGACTTTC.

DNA of the CDR3: TGTGCCAGCAGTTCGATCGTCGTAGGGGCAGCTAATGAAAAACTGTTTTTT. Translating gives CASSSIVVGAANEKLFF. The chain joins TRBV27 to TRBJ1-4; D is perhaps TRBD1 (5 bases). This CDR3 has 17 residues. Germline CDR1 and CDR2: MNHEY and SMNVEV (reference sequence). V was cut by 4 bases and J by 3 bases, with 18 bases left in between.

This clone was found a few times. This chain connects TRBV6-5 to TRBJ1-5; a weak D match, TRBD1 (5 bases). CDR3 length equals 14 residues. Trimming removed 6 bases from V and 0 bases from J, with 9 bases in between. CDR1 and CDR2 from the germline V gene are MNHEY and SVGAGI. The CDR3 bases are TGTGCCAGCAGATCAGGGAATAGCAATCAGCCCCAGCATTTT. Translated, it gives CASRSGNSNQPQHF.

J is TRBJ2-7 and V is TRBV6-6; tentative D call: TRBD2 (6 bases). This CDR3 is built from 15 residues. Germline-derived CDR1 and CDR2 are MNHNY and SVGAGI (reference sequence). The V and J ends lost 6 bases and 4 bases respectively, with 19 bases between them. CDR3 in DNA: TGTGCCAGCAGCGGACCGGGAGAAGGGACTTACGAGCAGTACTTC. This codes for CASSGPGEGTYEQYF.